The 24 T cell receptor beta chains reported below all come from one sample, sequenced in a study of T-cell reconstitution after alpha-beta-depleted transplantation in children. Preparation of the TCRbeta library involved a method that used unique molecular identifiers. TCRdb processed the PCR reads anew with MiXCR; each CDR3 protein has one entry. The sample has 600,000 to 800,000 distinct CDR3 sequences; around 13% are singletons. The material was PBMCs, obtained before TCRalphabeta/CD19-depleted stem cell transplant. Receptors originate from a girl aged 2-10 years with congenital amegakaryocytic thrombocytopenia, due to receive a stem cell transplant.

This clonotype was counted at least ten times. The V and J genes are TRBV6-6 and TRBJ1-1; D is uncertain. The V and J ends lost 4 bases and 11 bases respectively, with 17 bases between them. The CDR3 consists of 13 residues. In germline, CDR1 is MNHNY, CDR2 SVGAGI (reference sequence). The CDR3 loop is CASSFLIPGEAFF. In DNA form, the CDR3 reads TGTGCCAGCAGTTTCCTTATCCCGGGTGAGGCTTTCTTT.

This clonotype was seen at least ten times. CDR3 in DNA: TGCGCCAGCAGCCAAGCTGGACTCCACAACGGGGAGCTGTTTTTT. Its translation: CASSQAGLHNGELFF. This chain connects TRBV4-1 to TRBJ2-2; a weak D match, TRBD2 (5 bases). The V gene's germline CDR1 is MGHRA and CDR2 YSYEKL. The V end was cut by 1 base, the J end by 7 bases, with 13 bases between. This CDR3 is 15 amino acids long.

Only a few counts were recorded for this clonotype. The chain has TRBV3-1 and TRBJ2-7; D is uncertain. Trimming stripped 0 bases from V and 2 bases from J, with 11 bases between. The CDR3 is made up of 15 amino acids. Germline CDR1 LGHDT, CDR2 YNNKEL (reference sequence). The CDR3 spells CASSQDLGTPYEQYF. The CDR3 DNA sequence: TGTGCCAGCAGCCAAGATTTGGGCACTCCCTACGAGCAGTACTTC.

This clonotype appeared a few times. The CDR3 reads CSALAGGPGDEQFF. In DNA, the CDR3 is TGCAGTGCGCTAGCGGGAGGGCCCGGCGATGAGCAGTTCTTC. The genes are TRBV20-1 and TRBJ2-1, with 12 bases fitting TRBD2. The CDR3 has 14 residues. Germline V lookup: CDR1 DFQATT, CDR2 SNEGSKA (reference sequence). J gave up 8 bases and V 6 bases, and 8 bases lay outside the gene matches.

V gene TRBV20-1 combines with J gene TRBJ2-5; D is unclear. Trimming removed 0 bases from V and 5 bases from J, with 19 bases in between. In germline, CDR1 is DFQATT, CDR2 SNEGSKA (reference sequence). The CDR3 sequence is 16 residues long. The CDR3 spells CSAREPRPSQGETQYF. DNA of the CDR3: TGCAGTGCTAGAGAACCCAGACCATCACAAGGGGAGACCCAGTACTTC.

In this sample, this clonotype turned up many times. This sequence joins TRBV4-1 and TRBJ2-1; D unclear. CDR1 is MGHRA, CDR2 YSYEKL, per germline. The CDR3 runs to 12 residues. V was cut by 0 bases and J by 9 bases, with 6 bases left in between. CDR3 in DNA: TGCGCCAGCAGCCAAGACCCCCTTGAGCAGTTCTTC. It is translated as CASSQDPLEQFF.

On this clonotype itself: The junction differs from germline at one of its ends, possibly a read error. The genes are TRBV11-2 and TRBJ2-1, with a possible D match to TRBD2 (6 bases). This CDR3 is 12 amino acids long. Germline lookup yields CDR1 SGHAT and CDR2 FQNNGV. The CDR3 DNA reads TGTGTCAGCAGTTCCGGGAGCTATGAGCAGTTCTTC. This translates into CVSSSGSYEQFF.

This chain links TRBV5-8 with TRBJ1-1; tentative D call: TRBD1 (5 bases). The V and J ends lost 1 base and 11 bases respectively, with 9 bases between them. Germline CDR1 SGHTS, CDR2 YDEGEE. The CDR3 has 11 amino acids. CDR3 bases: TGTGCCAGCAGCTTGATAGGGGTTGCTTTCTTT. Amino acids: CASSLIGVAFF.

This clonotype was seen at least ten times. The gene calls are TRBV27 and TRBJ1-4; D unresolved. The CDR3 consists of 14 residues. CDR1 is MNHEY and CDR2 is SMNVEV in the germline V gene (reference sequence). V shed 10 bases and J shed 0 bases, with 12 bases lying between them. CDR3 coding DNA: TGTGCCACCCGGACCCATGCAACTAATGAAAAACTGTTTTTT. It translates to CATRTHATNEKLFF.

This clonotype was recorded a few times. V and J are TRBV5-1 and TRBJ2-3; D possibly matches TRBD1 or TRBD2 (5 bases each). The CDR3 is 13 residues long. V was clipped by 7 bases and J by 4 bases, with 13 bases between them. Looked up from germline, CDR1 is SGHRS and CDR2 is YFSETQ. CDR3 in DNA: TGCGCCAGCGGTGTTATGGGGGCAGATACGCAGTATTTT. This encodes CASGVMGADTQYF.

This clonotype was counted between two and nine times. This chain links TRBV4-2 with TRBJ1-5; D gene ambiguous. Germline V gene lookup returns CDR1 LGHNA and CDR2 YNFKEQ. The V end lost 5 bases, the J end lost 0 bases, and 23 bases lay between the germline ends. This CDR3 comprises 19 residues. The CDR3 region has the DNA TGTGCCAGCAGCAACACTAAAAAACGAAAGACGAATAGCAATCAGCCCCAGCATTTT. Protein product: CASSNTKKRKTNSNQPQHF.

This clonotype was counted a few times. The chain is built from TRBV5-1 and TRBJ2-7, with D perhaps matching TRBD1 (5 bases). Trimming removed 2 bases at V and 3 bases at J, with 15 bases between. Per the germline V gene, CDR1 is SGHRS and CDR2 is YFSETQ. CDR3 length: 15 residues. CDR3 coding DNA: TGCGCCAGCAGCTTTTATCCAGGGTTGGTCTACGAGCAGTACTTC. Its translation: CASSFYPGLVYEQYF.

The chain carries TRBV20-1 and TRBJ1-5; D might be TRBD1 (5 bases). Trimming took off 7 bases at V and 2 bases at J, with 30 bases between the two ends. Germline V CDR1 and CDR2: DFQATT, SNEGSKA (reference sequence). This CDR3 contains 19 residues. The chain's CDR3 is CSVLSWGAAETRGNQPQHF. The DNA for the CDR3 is TGCAGTGTTTTAAGTTGGGGCGCTGCGGAGACCCGGGGCAATCAGCCCCAGCATTTT.

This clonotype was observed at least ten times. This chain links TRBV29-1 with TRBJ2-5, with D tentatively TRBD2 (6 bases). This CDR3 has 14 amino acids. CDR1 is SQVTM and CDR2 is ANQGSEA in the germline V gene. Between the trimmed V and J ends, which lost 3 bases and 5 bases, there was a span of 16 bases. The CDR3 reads CSVEGGIVSETQYF. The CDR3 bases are TGCAGCGTTGAGGGCGGGATCGTAAGTGAGACCCAGTACTTC.

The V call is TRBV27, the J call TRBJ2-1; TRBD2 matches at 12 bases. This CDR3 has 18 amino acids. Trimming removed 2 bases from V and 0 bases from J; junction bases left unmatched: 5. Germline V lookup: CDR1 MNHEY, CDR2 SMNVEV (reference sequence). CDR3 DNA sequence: TGTGCCAGCAGTTTACGACTAGCGGGAGAAGTCTCCTACAATGAGCAGTTCTTC. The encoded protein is CASSLRLAGEVSYNEQFF.

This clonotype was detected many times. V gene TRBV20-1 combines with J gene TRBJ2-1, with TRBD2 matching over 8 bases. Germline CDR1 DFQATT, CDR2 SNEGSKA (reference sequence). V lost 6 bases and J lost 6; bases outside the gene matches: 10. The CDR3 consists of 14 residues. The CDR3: CSALSGSMGNEQFF. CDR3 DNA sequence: TGCAGTGCCCTAAGCGGGAGTATGGGCAATGAGCAGTTCTTC.

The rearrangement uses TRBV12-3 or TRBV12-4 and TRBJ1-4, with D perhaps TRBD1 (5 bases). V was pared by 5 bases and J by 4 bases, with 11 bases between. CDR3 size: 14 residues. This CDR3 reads CASSLSGDNEKLFF. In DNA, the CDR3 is TGTGCCAGCAGTCTATCGGGGGATAATGAAAAACTGTTTTTT.

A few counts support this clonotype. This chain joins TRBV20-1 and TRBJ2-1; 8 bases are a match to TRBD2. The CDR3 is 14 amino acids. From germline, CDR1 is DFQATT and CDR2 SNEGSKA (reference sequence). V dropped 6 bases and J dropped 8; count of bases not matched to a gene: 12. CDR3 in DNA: TGCAGTGCCCCGACTCTAGCGGGCTTCGATGAGCAGTTCTTC. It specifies CSAPTLAGFDEQFF.

The CDR3 spells CASSYTGQGYNEQFF. CDR3 DNA sequence: TGCGCCAGCAGCTACACGGGACAGGGATACAATGAGCAGTTCTTC. The J gene is TRBJ2-1, the V gene TRBV5-1; TRBD1 aligns across 9 bases. This CDR3 comprises 15 residues. Trimming took 3 bases from V and 4 from J; bases not matched to a gene: 5. Looked up from germline, CDR1 is SGHRS and CDR2 is YFSETQ.

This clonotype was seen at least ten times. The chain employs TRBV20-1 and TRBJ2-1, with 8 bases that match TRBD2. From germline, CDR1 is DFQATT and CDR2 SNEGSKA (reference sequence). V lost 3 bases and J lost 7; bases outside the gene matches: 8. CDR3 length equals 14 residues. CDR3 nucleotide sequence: TGCAGTGCTAGTGCGGGACTAGGGAAAAATGAGCAGTTCTTC. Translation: CSASAGLGKNEQFF.

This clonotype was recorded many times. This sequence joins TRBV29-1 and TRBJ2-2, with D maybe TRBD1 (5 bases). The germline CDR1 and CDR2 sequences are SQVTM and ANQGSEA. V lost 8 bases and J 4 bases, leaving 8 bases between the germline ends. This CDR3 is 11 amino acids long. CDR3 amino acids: CSFRGTGELFF. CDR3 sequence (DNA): TGCAGCTTTAGGGGCACCGGGGAGCTGTTTTTT.

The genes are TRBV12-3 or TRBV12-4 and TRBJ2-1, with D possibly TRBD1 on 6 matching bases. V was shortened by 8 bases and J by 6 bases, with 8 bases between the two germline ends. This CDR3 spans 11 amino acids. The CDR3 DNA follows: TGTGCCAGCCGGACAGTCAATGAGCAGTTCTTC. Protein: CASRTVNEQFF.

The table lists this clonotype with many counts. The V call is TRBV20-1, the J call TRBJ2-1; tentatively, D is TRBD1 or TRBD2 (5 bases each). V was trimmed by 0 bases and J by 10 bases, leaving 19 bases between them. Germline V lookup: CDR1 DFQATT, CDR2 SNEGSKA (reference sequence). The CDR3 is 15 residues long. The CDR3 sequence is CSARDYGTPNSEQFF. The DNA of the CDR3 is TGCAGTGCTAGAGACTACGGGACCCCCAATTCAGAGCAGTTCTTC.

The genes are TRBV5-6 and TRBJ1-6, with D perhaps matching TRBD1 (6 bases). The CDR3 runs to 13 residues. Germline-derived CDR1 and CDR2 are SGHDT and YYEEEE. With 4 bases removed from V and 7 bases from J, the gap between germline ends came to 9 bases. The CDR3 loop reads CASSPGTNSPLHF. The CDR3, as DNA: TGTGCCAGCAGCCCCGGGACAAATTCACCCCTCCACTTT.